This note documents a single T cell receptor beta chain sequence. This clone has a count of ten or more. Its cognate antigen has yet to be identified. One base away there is no much larger clone; base qualities are not given. Library generation was performed with PCR. For sequencing, an Illumina HiSeq 4000 was employed. High-throughput sequencing was used to profile the TCR beta-chain CDR3 region of each patient. For the original study's pipeline: CDR3 differences across clinicopathological groups were used to build a classifier for discriminating distant-metastatic papillary thyroid cancer patients. The Shannon index was used to measure repertoire diversity, and the Morisita-Horn index was used to measure how similar tumor and blood repertoires were. TCRdb trimmed the raw reads at Q25, called clones with MiXCR and kept productive beta chains. Clone size and V and J calls follow TCRdb, not the original study. The sample yields 20,000 to 25,000 clones; 20% were counted once. The ten largest clones represent roughly 4.4% of the sample.

The data were taken from a study of metastatic and nonmetastatic thyroid tumors (dated by TCRdb to the early 2020s). For context, the study as a whole: The researchers compared repertoires between peripheral blood samples and tumor or nodule tissue samples from patients with malignant or benign thyroid disease. Findings and caveats that apply to the study as a whole: In both blood and tumor samples, TCR beta diversity was reported to be significantly higher in malignant tumors than in benign nodules.

No patient had received any treatment before thyroid surgery. Patient clinical samples collected from about 2012 to 2019 were retrospectively analysed using T-cell receptor beta sequencing. The sequence came from a female donor with papillary thyroid cancer or a benign thyroid nodule (not recorded which). Some clones in this sample may be carry-over from other donors' samples. The specimen sequenced was adjacent normal tissue.

The nucleotide sequence is TGTGCCACCAGCCAGGGACAGGGAGGTAATGTGGCCAGTCAGCCCCAGCATTTT. Protein translation: CATSQGQGGNVASQPQHF. The chain is assembled from TRBV24-1 and TRBJ1-5; 9 nucleotides in the junction match TRBD1. From its cysteine to its phenylalanine, the CDR3 spans 18 amino acids. Here the CDR3 DNA is all that survives: 54 bases in frame from base 1. CDR1 KGHDR and CDR2 SFDVKD are derived from the germline V gene. V is trimmed back by 7 bases and J by 6 bases, and the junction contains 18 bases that no gene match accounts for.